The rows below give T cell receptor beta chains drawn from one sample of a study of T cells in Graves' hyperthyroidism and ophthalmopathy. TCRdb re-analysed the multiplex PCR reads in MiXCR, keeping a single row per CDR3 protein. Of almost 500,000 distinct CDR3 sequences listed, 20% to 25% are singletons. The sequencing sample was made of blood. The receptors were sampled from a woman in her 70s with Graves' ophthalmopathy. The CDR3 runs from the conserved cysteine through the conserved F or W. The D gene is left open where the match is weak. Clone size, where shown, is once, few, many, or a class for clones that have expanded.

d_call,clone_size,v_call,j_call,cdr3_nt,cdr3_aa
TRBD1,.,TRBV28,TRBJ1-4,TGTGCCAGCAGCCAAGATTGGTGGACCACCGGGACAGGGAATGAAAAACTGTTTTTT,CASSQDWWTTGTGNEKLFF
.,many,TRBV12-3/TRBV12-4,TRBJ1-1,TGTGCCAGTGGTGGGACACTGAACACTGAAGCTTTCTTT,CASGGTLNTEAFF
.,.,TRBV12-3/TRBV12-4,TRBJ1-1,TGTGCCAGCAACACAGGGATCGAGGACACTGAAGCTTTCTTT,CASNTGIEDTEAFF
.,few,TRBV7-9,TRBJ1-5,TGTGCCAGCAGCGACCAAACAGGATACAATCAGCCCCAGCATTTT,CASSDQTGYNQPQHF
TRBD2,many,TRBV9,TRBJ2-1,TGTGCCAGCAGCACGAGCGGGAGAGAGCAGTTCTTC,CASSTSGREQFF
TRBD1,few,TRBV4-1,TRBJ1-1,TGCGCCAGCAGCCATCCTGGACAGGGGAGGACTGAAGCTTTCTTT,CASSHPGQGRTEAFF
.,few,TRBV27,TRBJ2-1,TGTGCCAGCTCCTCGGGGTCCGGGGTCTACAATGAGCAGTTCTTC,CASSSGSGVYNEQFF
.,.,TRBV9,TRBJ1-3,TGTGCCAGCAGCGTTATGGAGTCTGGAAACACCATATATTTT,CASSVMESGNTIYF
.,.,TRBV18,TRBJ2-1,TGTGCCAGCTCACCATCCGAGACTACCCCCAGTGAGCAGTTCTTC,CASSPSETTPSEQFF
.,.,TRBV9,TRBJ2-3,TGTGCCAGCAGCGTAGACCCAAGTAGCGGAGATGCGCAGTATTTT,CASSVDPSSGDAQYF
TRBD1,.,TRBV20-1,TRBJ1-1,TGCAGTGCTGAACAGGGGACCACTGAAGCTTTCTTT,CSAEQGTTEAFF
.,many,TRBV29-1,TRBJ2-3,TGCAGCGCCCAAGGGGATTACACAGATACGCAGTATTTT,CSAQGDYTDTQYF
.,.,TRBV20-1,TRBJ2-1,TGCAGTGCTAACGCTAGGCTAGCGACCCGAGGTGAGCAGTTCTTC,CSANARLATRGEQFF
.,few,TRBV20-1,TRBJ1-1,TGCAGTGCTAGAGGGGGAGTTGAAGCTTTCTTT,CSARGGVEAFF